The 22 T cell receptor beta chains reported below all come from one sample, sequenced in a study of cytomegalovirus exposure and HLA in healthy donors. PCR employed 60 Vbeta and 13 Jbeta primers. This table comes from immunoSEQ multiplex PCR, and its TCRdb copy is limited to in-frame clones, with some not included. In the table there are around 150,000 clones, roughly three quarters of which are singletons. The sample was PBMCs. These TCRs come from a human donor in good health.

The V gene is TRBV6-1, the J gene TRBJ2-5, with TRBD2 identical over 11 bases. The ends lost 2 bases at V and 4 bases at J; junction bases unmatched: 6. CDR1 MNHNS and CDR2 SASEGT come from the germline V gene. The CDR3 runs to 16 residues. DNA of the CDR3: TGTGCCAGCAGTGAAAATAGCGGGAGGGTGGGAGAGACCCAGTACTTC. This translates into CASSENSGRVGETQYF.

This clone turned up a few times. The CDR3 loop reads CASSITGLQPQHF. In DNA, the CDR3 is TGTGCCAGCAGCATCACCGGTTTGCAGCCCCAGCATTTT. The genes are TRBV5-6 and TRBJ1-5; D gene unclear. Germline assignment: CDR1 SGHDT and CDR2 YYEEEE. The CDR3 runs 13 residues. Trimming cost V 4 bases and J 7 bases, with 12 bases left between them.

This chain connects TRBV28 to TRBJ2-2; 7 positions agree with TRBD2. This CDR3 spans 14 amino acids. Germline lookup yields CDR1 MDHEN and CDR2 SYDVKM. With 6 bases clipped from V and 2 bases from J, the junction kept 3 bases outside the gene matches. As DNA, the CDR3 is TGTGCCAGCAGGGCGGGACTAAACACCGGGGAGCTGTTTTTT. It specifies CASRAGLNTGELFF.

The CDR3 nucleotides read TGTGCCAGCAGTTTCGCTGGAACTAGCCGATTTTACTACGAGCAGTACTTC. Its translation is CASSFAGTSRFYYEQYF. The chain combines TRBV27 with TRBJ2-7; possibly TRBD2 for D (6 bases). The CDR3 consists of 17 residues. CDR1 is MNHEY and CDR2 is SMNVEV in the germline V gene (reference sequence). Trimming shortened V by 3 bases and J by 3 bases, and 21 bases separated the two germline ends.

The V and J genes are TRBV10-1 and TRBJ2-7; possibly TRBD1 for D (8 bases). The CDR3 totals 20 residues. V lost 3 bases, J lost 0 bases, and 27 bases lay in between. Germline CDR1 is WNHNN and CDR2 is SYGVQD (reference sequence). The CDR3 nucleotides are TGCGCCAGCAGTGAAAGAGGGGGGGCGGCCAGGGGGCGGATCTCCTACGAGCAGTACTTC. This encodes CASSERGGAARGRISYEQYF.

The chain uses TRBV6-1 and TRBJ1-2, with D perhaps TRBD1 (5 bases). Trimming left V 5 bases short and J 12 bases short, with 25 bases between. Germline-derived CDR1 and CDR2 are MNHNS and SASEGT. CDR3 length: 15 amino acids. In nucleotides, the CDR3 is TGTGCCAGCAGTAAGGATACGGGTCGGGGAGGGGTTGACACCTTC. This sequence encodes CASSKDTGRGGVDTF.

J is TRBJ1-4 and V is TRBV6-5; 7 positions match TRBD1. After removal of 0 bases from V and 5 bases from J, the junction contained 3 bases not matched to a gene. The CDR3 sequence is 15 residues long. Germline V gene data show CDR1 as MNHEY and CDR2 as SVGAGI. CDR3 sequence: CASSYSNRGNEKLFF. CDR3 bases: TGTGCCAGCAGTTACTCGAACAGGGGAAATGAAAAACTGTTTTTT.

The sample holds a few counts of this clone. V and J are TRBV28 and TRBJ1-1; TRBD1 matches 8 bases. Germline V lookup: CDR1 MDHEN, CDR2 SYDVKM. This CDR3 is 14 amino acids long. The ends lost 2 bases at V and 4 bases at J; junction bases unmatched: 3. CDR3 bases: TGTGCCAGCAGTTTAAGACAGGGGCGCACTGAAGCTTTCTTT. This gives the protein CASSLRQGRTEAFF.

This clone was counted once. This rearrangement joins TRBV21-1 to TRBJ2-2; the listed D gene, TRBD1, was not tested against the DNA. TRBV21-1 is tagged as a pseudogene. The CDR3 extends over 16 amino acids. The CDR3 here is CASSKEGTNNTGELFF. The CDR3 coding sequence is TGTGCCAGCAGCAAAGAAGGGACAAACAACACCGGGGAGCTGTTTTTT.

The rearrangement uses TRBV25-1 and TRBJ1-1; D gene ambiguous. The CDR3 is made up of 13 amino acids. Germline V gene data show CDR1 as MGHDK and CDR2 as SYGVNS. V was trimmed by 3 bases and J by 3 bases, leaving 8 bases between them. The CDR3 DNA sequence: TGTGCCAGCAGTGAGATTACGGACACTGAAGCTTTCTTT. Translated: CASSEITDTEAFF.

CDR3 protein: CASSFDWPSNQPQHF. Written as DNA, the CDR3 is TGTGCCAGCAGCTTTGACTGGCCCAGCAATCAGCCCCAGCATTTT. The V call is TRBV7-8, the J call TRBJ1-5; D gene uncertain. Trimming removed 3 bases from V and 1 base from J, with 10 bases in between. Germline V gene data show CDR1 as SGHVS and CDR2 as FQNEAQ. The CDR3 spans 15 residues.

The genes are TRBV27 and TRBJ1-4; TRBD1 aligns across 7 bases. Germline trimming cut 5 bases from V and 10 bases from J; bases unmatched to any gene: 13. Germline assignment: CDR1 MNHEY and CDR2 SMNVEV (reference sequence). This CDR3 is 15 amino acids long. CDR3 nucleotide sequence: TGTGCCAGCAGTCCCCTTGGCCGGGACAGCGGAAAACTGTTTTTT. Translated: CASSPLGRDSGKLFF.

The chain carries TRBV14 and TRBJ2-1; D is possibly TRBD1 (5 bases). CDR1 and CDR2 (germline): SGHDN, FVKESK. This CDR3 comprises 14 residues. The V end lost 2 bases, the J end lost 6 bases, and 11 bases lay between the germline ends. DNA for the CDR3: TGTGCCAGCAGCCAACACCAGGGATTCAATGAGCAGTTCTTC. Its protein is CASSQHQGFNEQFF.

J is TRBJ2-7 and V is TRBV5-1; tentatively, D is TRBD2 (6 bases). CDR1 is SGHRS, CDR2 YFSETQ, per germline. The CDR3 spans 15 residues. Trimming pared 3 bases from V and 4 bases from J, leaving 17 bases between. CDR3 in DNA: TGCGCCAGCAGCTCAACAGCGGACTACCTGTACGAGCAGTACTTC. This sequence encodes CASSSTADYLYEQYF.

The chain recombines TRBV11-2 with TRBJ1-2, with D unclear. The V end was cut by 1 base, the J end by 3 bases, with 12 bases between. The germline V gene encodes CDR1 SGHAT and CDR2 FQNNGV. This CDR3 is built from 15 residues. As DNA, the CDR3 is TGTGCCAGCAGCTTAGTACCGGGTTCATACTATGGCTACACCTTC. Residues: CASSLVPGSYYGYTF.

This clone came up a few times. DNA for the CDR3: TGTGCCAGCACCCCGTATATAAAGCGGGAGGGGTTCCAAGAGACCCAGTACTTC. Its protein product is CASTPYIKREGFQETQYF. The chain employs TRBV28 and TRBJ2-5, with 10 positions matching TRBD2. V shed 7 bases and J 1 base; nucleotides not matched to a gene: 15. Germline V gives CDR1 MDHEN, CDR2 SYDVKM. This CDR3 spans 18 amino acids.

The chain recombines TRBV28 with TRBJ1-2; TRBD1 is a possible D gene (5 bases). V shed 2 bases and J shed 8 bases, with 21 bases lying between them. The length of the CDR3 is 16 residues. The germline gives CDR1 MDHEN, CDR2 SYDVKM. CDR3 in DNA: TGTGCCAGCAGTTTACCTCTGCCGGGGGTCAGATCAGGCTACACCTTC. Translated: CASSLPLPGVRSGYTF.

The chain has TRBV27 and TRBJ2-7; 12 nucleotides match TRBD2. CDR3 length equals 15 residues. Trimming cost V 5 bases and J 2 bases; bases outside gene matches: 4. Germline lookup yields CDR1 MNHEY and CDR2 SMNVEV (reference sequence). Here the CDR3 reads CASSPRTSGTYEQYF. The CDR3 coding sequence is TGTGCCAGCAGTCCGCGGACTAGCGGGACCTACGAGCAGTACTTC.

J is TRBJ2-7 and V is TRBV7-2, with 12 positions matching TRBD1. Per the germline V gene, CDR1 is SGHTA and CDR2 is FQGNSA. CDR3 size: 18 residues. Trimming took 5 bases from V and 0 from J; bases not matched to a gene: 11. The CDR3 bases are TGTGCCAGCAGCATTGGGACAGGGGGCCGTACCGTCTCCTACGAGCAGTACTTC. Amino acid sequence: CASSIGTGGRTVSYEQYF.

The count of this clone is one. The genes are TRBV7-8 and TRBJ2-3; TRBD2 matches 12 bases. Losses at the gene ends were 2 bases for V and 0 bases for J; bases not matched to a gene: 3. The germline gives CDR1 SGHVS, CDR2 FQNEAQ. This CDR3 is 17 amino acids long. The CDR3 spells CASSLTGTSGSTDTQYF. In nucleotides, the CDR3 is TGTGCCAGCAGCTTAACCGGGACTAGCGGGAGCACAGATACGCAGTATTTT. The full variable domain, in which reference TRBV7-8 and TRBJ2-3 provide the parts outside the CDR3, is GAGVSQSPRYKVAKRGQDVALRCDPISGHVSLFWYQQALGQGPEFLTYFQNEAQLDKSGLPSDRFFAERPEGSVSTLKIQRTQQEDSAVYLCASSLTGTSGSTDTQYFGPGTRLTVL.

The chain recombines TRBV7-6 with TRBJ2-1, with 9 bases matching TRBD2. J lost 4 bases, V lost 1 base, and 2 bases had no gene match. The CDR3 length is 15 residues. CDR1 is SGHVS and CDR2 is FNYEAQ in the germline V gene. In DNA form, the CDR3 reads TGTGCCAGCAGCTTAGGCGGGAGGGCGTACAATGAGCAGTTCTTC. Protein product: CASSLGGRAYNEQFF.

This chain connects TRBV30 to TRBJ1-4; TRBD1 is a possible D gene (5 bases). CDR1 and CDR2 from the germline V gene are GTSNPN and SVGIG (reference sequence). The ends were cut back, 4 bases at V and 4 bases at J, with 10 bases in the middle. The CDR3 runs 13 residues. In nucleotides, the CDR3 is TGTGCCTGGACCCGCGGGGGTAATGAAAAACTGTTTTTT. It codes for CAWTRGGNEKLFF.